One sample yielded the 13 T cell receptor beta chains listed below, sequenced in a study of T cells after yellow fever vaccination. Each CDR3 protein gets one entry after TCRdb re-called the 5' RACE reads with MiXCR. The sample has approximately 550,000 distinct CDR3 sequences; about 19% are singletons. The sample was PBMCs, taken 15 days after the yellow fever booster vaccination. These receptors were taken from a man aged 25 to 40 who received the YFV17D yellow fever vaccine.

V and J are TRBV20-1 and TRBJ2-1; 7 bases fit TRBD2. The CDR3 length is 16 residues. V was clipped by 2 bases and J by 1 base; unmatched bases: 8. Germline-derived CDR1 and CDR2 are DFQATT and SNEGSKA (reference sequence). The DNA for the CDR3 is TGCAGTGCTAGAACCCGACTAGCAGCTTCCTACAATGAGCAGTTCTTC. Residues: CSARTRLAASYNEQFF.

In its sample, this clonotype was seen a few times. The CDR3 spells CASTPSGTAQETQYF. CDR3 nucleotides: TGTGCCAGCACCCCCTCCGGGACAGCCCAAGAGACCCAGTACTTC. The V call is TRBV28, the J call TRBJ2-5; 7 bases map to TRBD1. The germline CDR1 and CDR2 sequences are MDHEN and SYDVKM. Unmatched junction bases numbered 9, after V lost 7 bases and J lost 1 base. The length of the CDR3 is 15 residues.

Note on this clonotype: The junction differs from germline at one of its ends, possibly a read error. This rearrangement joins TRBV20-1 to TRBJ2-7; D uncertain. The CDR3 length is 14 residues. Germline-derived CDR1 and CDR2 are DFQATT and SNEGSKA (reference sequence). The CDR3 bases are TGCAGTGCTAGCGACCCGGGCCAGTCTTACGAGCAGCACTTC. This encodes CSASDPGQSYEQHF.

This clonotype was seen only a few times. The chain couples TRBV6-2 or TRBV6-3 to TRBJ2-5, with 12 positions matching TRBD2. The junction had 5 bases not matched to a gene; V was cut back by 1 base and J by 5 bases. The CDR3 has 16 residues. Per germline, CDR1 MNHEY and CDR2 SVGEGT. The DNA of the CDR3 is TGTGCCAGCAGTTACTTAAGACTAGCGGGAGTGGAGACCCAGTACTTC. Protein sequence: CASSYLRLAGVETQYF.

V gene TRBV7-2 combines with J gene TRBJ2-6; no firm D call. The germline V and J ends were trimmed by 2 bases and 0 bases, with 8 bases remaining between them. Germline CDR1 reads SGHTA; CDR2 reads FQGNSA. The CDR3 consists of 16 residues. The CDR3 DNA reads as TGTGCCAGCAGCTTATACGCTGACTCTGGGGCCAACGTCCTGACTTTC. It codes for CASSLYADSGANVLTF.

This clonotype was counted between two and nine times. This chain uses TRBV11-3 with TRBJ2-1; weak D call: TRBD2 (6 bases). The length of the CDR3 is 16 residues. V was pared by 3 bases and J by 3 bases, with 15 bases between. Germline CDR1 SGHNT, CDR2 YENEEA. The CDR3: CASSFEGGEGYNEQFF. Here the CDR3 DNA reads TGTGCCAGCAGCTTTGAGGGAGGAGAGGGCTACAATGAGCAGTTCTTC.

In its sample, this clonotype was seen a few times. The gene calls are TRBV20-1 and TRBJ2-3, with TRBD2 as a possible D gene (6 bases). Germline CDR1 and CDR2: DFQATT and SNEGSKA (reference sequence). V lost 3 bases, J lost 1 base, and 17 bases lay in between. The CDR3 has 16 residues. CDR3 coding DNA: TGCAGTGCTAGGTCTGGGGGAGGAGGAGGCACAGATACGCAGTATTTT. Translating gives CSARSGGGGGTDTQYF.

V and J are TRBV24-1 and TRBJ2-7; 10 bases match TRBD2. The CDR3 is 16 residues long. From germline, CDR1 is KGHDR and CDR2 SFDVKD. V was clipped by 0 bases and J by 6 bases; unmatched bases: 7. The CDR3 DNA reads TGTGCCACCAGTGATTTGGGCCTAGCGGGAGAAGGCGAGCAGTACTTC. Translated: CATSDLGLAGEGEQYF.

The rearrangement joins TRBV20-1 to TRBJ2-7, with 7 bases fitting TRBD2. The germline V gene has CDR1 DFQATT and CDR2 SNEGSKA (reference sequence). This CDR3 comprises 15 residues. V shed 2 bases, J shed 0 bases, and the junction held 7 bases outside the gene matches. The CDR3 coding sequence is TGCAGTGCTAGACCAGGACTAGGGAGCTCCTACGAGCAGTACTTC. Amino acid sequence: CSARPGLGSSYEQYF.

The chain links TRBV5-1 to TRBJ2-3; 10 bases line up with TRBD1. The germline CDR1 and CDR2 sequences are SGHRS and YFSETQ. This CDR3 region has 16 residues. V lost 7 bases to trimming and J lost 3 bases; unmatched junction nucleotides: 11. The CDR3 DNA sequence: TGCGCCAGCTCCGTACCCAGACAGGGGGCAACAGATACGCAGTATTTT. It encodes CASSVPRQGATDTQYF.

This clonotype was observed a few times. V gene TRBV11-1 combines with J gene TRBJ2-5; 14 bases align to TRBD2. J was trimmed by 5 bases and V by 2 bases; bases with no gene match: 13. This CDR3 comprises 19 residues. Germline assignment: CDR1 SGHAT and CDR2 FQDESV (reference sequence). CDR3 protein: CASSLRFWGLAGAIETQYF. CDR3 bases: TGTGCCAGCAGCTTACGCTTCTGGGGACTAGCGGGAGCTATCGAGACCCAGTACTTC.

The chain uses TRBV11-2 and TRBJ2-2; D gene unclear. This CDR3 contains 15 residues. With 0 bases removed from V and 0 bases from J, the gap between germline ends came to 5 bases. Germline V gene sequence: CDR1 SGHAT, CDR2 FQNNGV. The CDR3 sequence: CASSLDVANTGELFF. The DNA of the CDR3 is TGTGCCAGCAGCTTAGATGTCGCGAACACCGGGGAGCTGTTTTTT.

This clonotype came up a few times. The chain has TRBV18 and TRBJ2-7; 12 bases map to TRBD1. CDR1 is KGHSH and CDR2 is LQKENI in the germline V gene. V lost 1 base to trimming and J lost 6 bases; unmatched junction nucleotides: 4. This CDR3 spans 15 amino acids. This CDR3 is CASSPRDRGLGEQYF. CDR3 DNA: TGTGCCAGCTCACCACGGGACAGGGGGCTGGGCGAGCAGTACTTC.